Listed below are T cell receptor beta chains from one sample, sequenced in a study of cytomegalovirus exposure and HLA in healthy donors. Here immunoSEQ multiplex PCR was the method, and the copy in TCRdb shows in-frame clones only, minus some. The sample holds 86,000 or so clones, around 79% seen once. Sequencing was done on a sample of PBMCs. All receptors come from a woman aged 40 to 50 in good health and CMV-seropositive. Each CDR3 is given with its conserved first and last residue. The D gene is left open where the match is weak. Size is stated for part of the rows, as once, few or many counts, or as a class when the clone is expanded.

CDR3 protein,CDR3 DNA,D gene,J gene,clone size,V gene
CASKKTGPTYEQYF,TGTGCCAGTAAAAAGACAGGGCCTACTTACGAGCAGTACTTC,TRBD1,TRBJ2-7,-,TRBV19
CASQEGWNTEAFF,TGTGCCTCCCAGGAGGGTTGGAACACTGAAGCTTTCTTT,-,TRBJ1-1,few,TRBV30
CARPRGKGSYGYTF,TGTGCCAGGCCGCGGGGGAAAGGGAGCTATGGCTACACCTTC,-,TRBJ1-2,-,TRBV19
CASSLFPGNTEAFF,TGTGCCAGCAGTTTATTTCCGGGAAACACTGAAGCTTTCTTT,-,TRBJ1-1,-,TRBV27
CAWTSGGYEQYF,TGTGCCTGGACTAGCGGGGGGTACGAGCAGTACTTC,TRBD2,TRBJ2-7,-,TRBV30
CASSYLQANTEAFF,TGTGCCAGCAGTTATTTACAGGCGAACACTGAAGCTTTCTTT,-,TRBJ1-1,few,TRBV6-5
CASSIRQATNEKLFF,TGTGCCAGCAGTATCAGACAGGCAACTAATGAAAAACTGTTTTTT,-,TRBJ1-4,-,TRBV27
CASSLRQGSQRTPYEQYF,TGCGCCAGCAGCTTGAGGCAGGGGTCACAGAGAACCCCCTACGAGCAGTACTTC,-,TRBJ2-7,few,TRBV5-1
CASSPSSGANVLTF,TGTGCCAGCAGCCCTAGCTCTGGGGCCAACGTCCTGACTTTC,-,TRBJ2-6,-,TRBV14
CASNKNTNYGYTF,TGTGCCAGCAATAAGAACACTAACTATGGCTACACCTTC,-,TRBJ1-2,-,TRBV2
CASSVGGPNQPQHF,TGTGCCAGCAGCGTCGGGGGGCCCAATCAGCCCCAGCATTTT,-,TRBJ1-5,-,TRBV9
CASGTARQEQYF,TGTGCCAGCGGGACAGCCCGTCAGGAGCAGTACTTC,TRBD1,TRBJ2-7,-,TRBV27
CASSLGGAPDTQYF,TGTGCCAGCAGTTTAGGGGGGGCCCCAGATACGCAGTATTTT,-,TRBJ2-3,-,TRBV27
CASRTGNTEAFF,TGTGCCAGCAGAACAGGGAACACTGAAGCTTTCTTT,-,TRBJ1-1,once,TRBV2
CASSSDRAGYTF,TGTGCCAGCAGCTCAGACAGGGCTGGCTACACCTTC,TRBD1,TRBJ1-2,-,TRBV7-9
CASSPRLETSNTYGYTF,TGTGCCAGCTCACCAAGGTTAGAGACATCCAACACCTATGGCTACACCTTC,-,TRBJ1-2,-,TRBV18
CASSALSRDREAFF,TGTGCCAGCAGTGCCCTTAGCCGGGACAGGGAAGCTTTCTTT,TRBD1,TRBJ1-1,-,TRBV25-1
CSVEDREAGNTEAFF,TGCAGCGTTGAAGATCGGGAGGCGGGGAACACTGAAGCTTTCTTT,-,TRBJ1-1,-,TRBV29-1
CASQTVSGNTIYF,TGTGCCAGCCAGACAGTCTCTGGAAACACCATATATTTT,-,TRBJ1-3,-,TRBV18